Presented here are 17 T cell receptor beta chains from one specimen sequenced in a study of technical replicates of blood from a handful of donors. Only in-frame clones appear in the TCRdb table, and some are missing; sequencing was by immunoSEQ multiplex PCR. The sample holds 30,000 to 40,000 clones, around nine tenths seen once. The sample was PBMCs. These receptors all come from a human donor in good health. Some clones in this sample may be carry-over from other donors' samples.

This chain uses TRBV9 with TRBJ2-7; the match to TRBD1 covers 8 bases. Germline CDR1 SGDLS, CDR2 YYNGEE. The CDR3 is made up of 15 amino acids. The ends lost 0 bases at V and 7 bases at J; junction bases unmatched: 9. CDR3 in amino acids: CASSVGLDRVGEQYF. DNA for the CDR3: TGTGCCAGCAGCGTAGGGTTGGACAGGGTAGGGGAGCAGTACTTC.

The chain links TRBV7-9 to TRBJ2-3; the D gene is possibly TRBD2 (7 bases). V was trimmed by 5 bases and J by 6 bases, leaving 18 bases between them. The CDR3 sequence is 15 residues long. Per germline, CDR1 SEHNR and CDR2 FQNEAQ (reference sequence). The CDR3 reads CASSAGAGVKDTQYF. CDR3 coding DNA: TGTGCCAGCAGCGCGGGGGCGGGGGTAAAGGATACGCAGTATTTT. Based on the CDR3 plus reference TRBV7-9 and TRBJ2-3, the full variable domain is DTGVSQNPRHKITKRGQNVTFRCDPISEHNRLYWYRQTLGQGPEFLTYFQNEAQLEKSRLLSDRFSAERPKGSFSTLEIQRTEQGDSAMYLCASSAGAGVKDTQYFGPGTRLTVL.

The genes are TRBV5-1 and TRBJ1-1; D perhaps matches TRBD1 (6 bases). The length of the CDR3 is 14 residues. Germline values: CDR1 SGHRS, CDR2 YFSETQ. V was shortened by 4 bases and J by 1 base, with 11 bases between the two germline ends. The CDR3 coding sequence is TGCGCCAGCAGCCTGGACAGAAGGAACACTGAAGCTTTCTTT. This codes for CASSLDRRNTEAFF.

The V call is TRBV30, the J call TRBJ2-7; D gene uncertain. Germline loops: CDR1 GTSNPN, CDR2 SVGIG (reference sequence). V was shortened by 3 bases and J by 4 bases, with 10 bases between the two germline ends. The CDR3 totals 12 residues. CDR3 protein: CAWSETRYEQYF. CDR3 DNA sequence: TGTGCCTGGAGCGAAACTCGGTACGAGCAGTACTTC.

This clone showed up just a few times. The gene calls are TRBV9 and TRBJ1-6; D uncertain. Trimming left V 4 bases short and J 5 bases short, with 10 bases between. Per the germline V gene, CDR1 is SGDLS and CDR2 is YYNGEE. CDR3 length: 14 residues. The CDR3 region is CASSPQPNNSPLHF. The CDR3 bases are TGTGCCAGCAGCCCACAACCCAATAATTCACCCCTCCACTTT.

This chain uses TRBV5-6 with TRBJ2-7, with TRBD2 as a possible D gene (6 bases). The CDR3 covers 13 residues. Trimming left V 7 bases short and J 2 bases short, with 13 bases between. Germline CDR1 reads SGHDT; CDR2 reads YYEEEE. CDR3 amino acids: CASRGWQTYEQYF. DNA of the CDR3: TGTGCCAGCCGGGGGTGGCAGACCTACGAGCAGTACTTC.

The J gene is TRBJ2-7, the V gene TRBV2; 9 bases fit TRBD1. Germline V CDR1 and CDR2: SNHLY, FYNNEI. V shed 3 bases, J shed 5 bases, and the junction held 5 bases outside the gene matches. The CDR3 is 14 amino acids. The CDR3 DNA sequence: TGTGCCAGCAGTGAGGGGACAGGGATAAACGAGCAGTACTTC. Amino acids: CASSEGTGINEQYF.

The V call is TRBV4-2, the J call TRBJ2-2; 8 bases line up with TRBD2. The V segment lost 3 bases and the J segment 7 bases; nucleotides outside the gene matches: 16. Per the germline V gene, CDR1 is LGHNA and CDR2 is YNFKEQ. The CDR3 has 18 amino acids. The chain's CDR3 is CASSQGVGGSGGGGELFF. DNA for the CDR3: TGTGCCAGCAGCCAGGGGGTCGGTGGGAGCGGGGGCGGCGGGGAGCTGTTTTTT.

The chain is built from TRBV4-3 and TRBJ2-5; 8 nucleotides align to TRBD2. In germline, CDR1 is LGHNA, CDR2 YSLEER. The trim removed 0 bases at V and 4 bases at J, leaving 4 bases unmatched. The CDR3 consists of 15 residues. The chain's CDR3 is CASSQDDRGGETQYF. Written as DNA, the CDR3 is TGCGCCAGCAGCCAAGATGACCGGGGGGGAGAGACCCAGTACTTC.

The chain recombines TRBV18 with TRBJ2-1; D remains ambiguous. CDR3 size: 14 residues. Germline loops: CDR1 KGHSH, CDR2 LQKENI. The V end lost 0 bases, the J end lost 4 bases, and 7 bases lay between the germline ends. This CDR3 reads CASSPPSKYNEQFF. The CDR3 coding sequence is TGTGCCAGCTCACCACCGTCCAAATACAATGAGCAGTTCTTC.

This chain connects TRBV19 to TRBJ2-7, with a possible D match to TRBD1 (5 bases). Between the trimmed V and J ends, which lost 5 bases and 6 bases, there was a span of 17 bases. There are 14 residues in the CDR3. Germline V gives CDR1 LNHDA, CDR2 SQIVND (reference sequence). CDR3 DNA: TGTGCCAGTAGTTCCAGGACACGAGCACTCGAGCAGTACTTC. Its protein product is CASSSRTRALEQYF. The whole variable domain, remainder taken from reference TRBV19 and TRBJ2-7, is DGGITQSPKYLFRKEGQNVTLSCEQNLNHDAMYWYRQDPGQGLRLIYYSQIVNDFQKGDIAEGYSVSREKKESFPLTVTSAQKNPTAFYLCASSSRTRALEQYFGPGTRLTVT.

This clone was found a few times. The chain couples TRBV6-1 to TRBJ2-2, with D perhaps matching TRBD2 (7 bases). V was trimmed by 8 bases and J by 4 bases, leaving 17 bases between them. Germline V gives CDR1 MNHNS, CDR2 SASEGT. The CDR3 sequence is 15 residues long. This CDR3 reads CASEEGGRVTGELFF. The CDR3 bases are TGTGCCAGCGAGGAGGGGGGGCGGGTCACCGGGGAGCTGTTTTTT.

This chain's CDR3 is CASSQDHAGSSYEQYF. CDR3 sequence (DNA): TGCGCCAGCAGCCAAGATCACGCCGGGAGCTCCTACGAGCAGTACTTC. The rearrangement uses TRBV4-3 and TRBJ2-7; tentatively, D is TRBD2 (6 bases). This CDR3 is built from 16 residues. The V gene lost 0 bases and the J gene lost 0 bases, with 12 bases spanning the gap. Germline V gives CDR1 LGHNA, CDR2 YSLEER.

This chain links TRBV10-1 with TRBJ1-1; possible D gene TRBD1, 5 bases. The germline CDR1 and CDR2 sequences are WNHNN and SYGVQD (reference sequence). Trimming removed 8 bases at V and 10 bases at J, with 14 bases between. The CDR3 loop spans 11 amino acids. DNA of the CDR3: TGCGCCAGCGACTGGGGGGAGCGAGCTTTCTTT. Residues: CASDWGERAFF.

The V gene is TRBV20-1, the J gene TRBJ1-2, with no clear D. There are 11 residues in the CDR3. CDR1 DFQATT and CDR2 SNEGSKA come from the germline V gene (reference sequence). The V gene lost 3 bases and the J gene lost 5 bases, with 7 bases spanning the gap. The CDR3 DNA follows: TGCAGTGCTAGGGAGGCATATGGCTACACCTTC. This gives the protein CSAREAYGYTF.

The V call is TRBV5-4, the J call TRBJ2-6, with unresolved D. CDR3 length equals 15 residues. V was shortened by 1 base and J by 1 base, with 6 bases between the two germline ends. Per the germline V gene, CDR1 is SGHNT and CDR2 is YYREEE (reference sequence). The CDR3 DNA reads TGTGCCAGCAGCTTGATGAGTTCTGGGGCCAACGTCCTGACTTTC. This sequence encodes CASSLMSSGANVLTF.

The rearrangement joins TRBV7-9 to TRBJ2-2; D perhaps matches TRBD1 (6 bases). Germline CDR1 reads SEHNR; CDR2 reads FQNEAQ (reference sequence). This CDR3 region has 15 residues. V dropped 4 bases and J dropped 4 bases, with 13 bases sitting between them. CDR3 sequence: CASSSLGALTGELFF. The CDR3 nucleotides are TGTGCCAGCAGCTCGTTGGGGGCCCTCACCGGGGAGCTGTTTTTT.